The rows below give T cell receptor beta chains drawn from one sample of a study of blood T cell repertoires in COVID-19. TCRdb's table, derived via immunoSEQ multiplex PCR, lists solely in-frame clones and lacks some. The table lists roughly 400,000 clones, approximately 91% of them singletons, with 2% to 2.5% in the top ten. Sequencing was done on a sample of PBMCs or T cells enriched from blood (not recorded which). The receptors originated from a woman in her thirties or forties with acute COVID-19. CDR3s include the opening cysteine and the closing phenylalanine or tryptophan. D genes are given only for firm matches. Part of the rows lack a size; the others show once, few, many or a class for expanded clones.

DNA | CDR3 | J | size | D | V
TGTGCCAGCAGCCCCAAAGACAGGGGTTACACTGAAGCTTTCTTT | CASSPKDRGYTEAFF | TRBJ1-1 | - | TRBD1 | TRBV3-1/TRBV3-2
TGTGCCAGCAGCCTGGACAGATCCTACGAGCAGTACTTC | CASSLDRSYEQYF | TRBJ2-7 | - | - | TRBV2
TGTGCCAGCAACCTCGGGACAGCGAACTATGGCTACACCTTC | CASNLGTANYGYTF | TRBJ1-2 | - | TRBD1 | TRBV5-4
TGTGCCAGCAGCCAAGAAACGACCCAAGGGAGGGGAGCCTACGAGCAGTACTTC | CASSQETTQGRGAYEQYF | TRBJ2-7 | few | TRBD2 | TRBV4-2
TGTGCCAGCAGCCAAGCGGAGAAACTCCAAGAGACCCAGTACTTC | CASSQAEKLQETQYF | TRBJ2-5 | - | - | TRBV3-1/TRBV3-2
TGCAGTGCTACGAGCACAGATACGCAGTATTTT | CSATSTDTQYF | TRBJ2-3 | - | - | TRBV20-1
TGCAGCGCCCCTTCTTGGGGCGGGAACACTGAAGCTTTCTTT | CSAPSWGGNTEAFF | TRBJ1-1 | - | - | TRBV29-1
TGCAGCGTTGAAGCCACGGGGGAAAAACTGTTTTTT | CSVEATGEKLFF | TRBJ1-4 | - | - | TRBV29-1
TGCGCCAGCAGTGATAGTAATAGCAATCAGCCCCAGCATTTT | CASSDSNSNQPQHF | TRBJ1-5 | - | - | TRBV10-2
TGTGCCAGCAGCTTTTTCCAGGGGGTCAACAATGAGCAGTTCTTC | CASSFFQGVNNEQFF | TRBJ2-1 | - | TRBD1 | TRBV5-5
TGTGCCAGCAGCACCGGACAGGCCCCGGGCAATTCACCCCTCCACTTT | CASSTGQAPGNSPLHF | TRBJ1-6 | few | TRBD1 | TRBV5-4
TGTGCCTGGAGTGTACCTCAGGGGAATTCACCCCTCCACTTT | CAWSVPQGNSPLHF | TRBJ1-6 | - | - | TRBV30
TGTGCCAGCAGCTATGCCTCAGGGGTGGACGAGCAGTACTTC | CASSYASGVDEQYF | TRBJ2-7 | - | - | TRBV5-6
TGTGCCAGCAGTCCGGGAAAGAGGCAGCCCCAGCATTTT | CASSPGKRQPQHF | TRBJ1-5 | - | - | TRBV12-3/TRBV12-4
TGTGCCAGCAGCCAAGTACAGGGAGACGGCTACACCTTC | CASSQVQGDGYTF | TRBJ1-2 | - | - | TRBV3-1/TRBV3-2
TGTGCCAGCAGCTTACTCTCCGAGCAGTACTTC | CASSLLSEQYF | TRBJ2-7 | few | - | TRBV7-9
TGTGCCAGCAGCCCAGGGCAGGCTCTGGAGGGCTACACCTTC | CASSPGQALEGYTF | TRBJ1-2 | once | - | TRBV5-4
TGTGCCAGCAAGAATGCAGGGCATGGCTACACCTTC | CASKNAGHGYTF | TRBJ1-2 | - | - | TRBV2
TGCGCCAGCAGGGACAGGGCTGGGACTGGAAACACAGATACGCAGTATTTT | CASRDRAGTGNTDTQYF | TRBJ2-3 | - | TRBD1 | TRBV23-1
TGTGCCAGCAGCCAAGAAACAGGGGGCCTCGGGGAGCTGTTTTTT | CASSQETGGLGELFF | TRBJ2-2 | - | TRBD1 | TRBV14
TGTGCCAGCAGCCTCGGGACAGTTAGGGAGACCCAGTACTTC | CASSLGTVRETQYF | TRBJ2-5 | - | TRBD1 | TRBV7-9
TGTGCCAGCAGCCAAGACCGGGCCGGGGGACGGAATTTACCCCTCCACTTT | CASSQDRAGGRNLPLHF | TRBJ1-6 | - | - | TRBV3-1/TRBV3-2
TGTGCCAGCAGTGAGTTTCAGGGGACAGAAAATTCACCCCTCCACTTT | CASSEFQGTENSPLHF | TRBJ1-6 | - | TRBD1 | TRBV2
TGTGCCAGCAGCTGGGGACTAGCGGGGAACACCGGGGAGCTGTTTTTT | CASSWGLAGNTGELFF | TRBJ2-2 | - | TRBD2 | TRBV11-3
TGTGCCAGCAGTGCCAGCGGGGACTCCTACAATGAGCAGTTCTTC | CASSASGDSYNEQFF | TRBJ2-1 | - | TRBD2 | TRBV6-4
TGTGCCAGCAGCCAAACCCCGGGAGTCCCGTCCTACGAGCAGTACTTC | CASSQTPGVPSYEQYF | TRBJ2-7 | - | - | TRBV3-1/TRBV3-2
TGCGCCAGCAGGGTTCTGGGGGGAAAGGAAAAACTGTTTTTT | CASRVLGGKEKLFF | TRBJ1-4 | - | - | TRBV4-1
TGCGCCAGCAGCCGCGGGACCGTGGGGGCAGATACGCAGTATTTT | CASSRGTVGADTQYF | TRBJ2-3 | - | - | TRBV5-1
TGCGCCAGCAGCTGGGGAGGGACCCAGGGTGAGCAGTTCTTC | CASSWGGTQGEQFF | TRBJ2-1 | once | TRBD2 | TRBV5-1